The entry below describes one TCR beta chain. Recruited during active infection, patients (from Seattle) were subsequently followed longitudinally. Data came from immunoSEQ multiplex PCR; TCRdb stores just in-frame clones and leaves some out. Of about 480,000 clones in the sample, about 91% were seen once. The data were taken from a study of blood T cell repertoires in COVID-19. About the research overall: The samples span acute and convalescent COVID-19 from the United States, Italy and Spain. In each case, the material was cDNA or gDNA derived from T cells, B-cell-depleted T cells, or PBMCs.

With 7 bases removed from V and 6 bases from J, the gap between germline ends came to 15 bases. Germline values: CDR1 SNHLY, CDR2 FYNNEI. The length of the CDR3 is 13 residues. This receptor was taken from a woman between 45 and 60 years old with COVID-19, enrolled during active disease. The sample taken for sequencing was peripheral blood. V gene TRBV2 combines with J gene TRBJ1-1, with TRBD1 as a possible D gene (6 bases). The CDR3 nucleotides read TGTGCCAGCACCCGAGGGGGGGGCCCTGAAGCTTTCTTT. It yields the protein CASTRGGGPEAFF.